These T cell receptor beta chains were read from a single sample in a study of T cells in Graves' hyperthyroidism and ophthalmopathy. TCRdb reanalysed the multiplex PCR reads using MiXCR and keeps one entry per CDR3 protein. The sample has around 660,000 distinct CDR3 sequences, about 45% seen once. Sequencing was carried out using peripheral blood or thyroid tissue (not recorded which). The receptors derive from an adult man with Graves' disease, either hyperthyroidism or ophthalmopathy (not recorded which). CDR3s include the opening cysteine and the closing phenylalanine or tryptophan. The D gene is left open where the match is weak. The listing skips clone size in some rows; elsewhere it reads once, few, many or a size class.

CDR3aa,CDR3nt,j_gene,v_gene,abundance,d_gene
CASSLPQGNQPQHF,TGTGCCAGCAGCTTGCCACAGGGGAATCAGCCCCAGCATTTT,TRBJ1-5,TRBV7-9,.,TRBD1
CASSPGGGGGGDEQYF,TGTGCCAGCAGCCCTGGTGGCGGGGGAGGCGGCGACGAGCAGTACTTC,TRBJ2-7,TRBV12-3/TRBV12-4,few,TRBD2
CATSDSGRDTQYF,TGTGCCACCAGTGATTCTGGGCGTGATACGCAGTATTTT,TRBJ2-3,TRBV24-1,few,.
CASSQGLWTEAFF,TGTGCCAGCAGCCAAGGTTTGTGGACTGAAGCTTTCTTT,TRBJ1-1,TRBV14,many,.
CASSPISGGRQYF,TGTGCCAGCAGCCCAATAAGCGGGGGGCGGCAGTACTTC,TRBJ2-7,TRBV7-3,many,TRBD2
CSVETGGGYGYTF,TGCAGCGTTGAGACAGGGGGCGGTTATGGCTACACCTTC,TRBJ1-2,TRBV29-1,few,TRBD1
CSVGTGGLSPLHF,TGCAGCGTCGGGACAGGGGGGCTTTCACCCCTCCACTTT,TRBJ1-6,TRBV29-1,few,TRBD1
CSVWAGQGYYGYTF,TGCAGCGTTTGGGCGGGACAGGGGTACTATGGCTACACCTTC,TRBJ1-2,TRBV29-1,many,TRBD1
CSLVRAGSYGYTF,TGCAGCTTAGTACGGGCAGGGTCCTATGGCTACACCTTC,TRBJ1-2,TRBV29-1,.,.
CASSQESLSGNTIYF,TGTGCCAGCAGCCAAGAAAGTCTCTCTGGAAACACCATATATTTT,TRBJ1-3,TRBV7-8,once,.
CASSLGTGFNYGYTF,TGTGCCAGCAGCTTAGGGACAGGCTTTAACTATGGCTACACCTTC,TRBJ1-2,TRBV7-2,few,TRBD1
CASSLVAGTGSGYTF,TGTGCCAGCAGTTTAGTAGCCGGGACAGGCTCTGGCTACACCTTC,TRBJ1-2,TRBV6-5,.,TRBD1
CASSLDLDSMNTEAFF,TGCGCCAGCAGCTTGGATCTGGATTCTATGAACACTGAAGCTTTCTTT,TRBJ1-1,TRBV11-1,once,.
CASSHSISQMNTEAFF,TGTGCCAGCAGCCACAGTATCTCACAAATGAACACTGAAGCTTTCTTT,TRBJ1-1,TRBV12-3/TRBV12-4,.,.
CASSYRTGDSNQPQHF,TGTGCCAGCAGTTACCGGACAGGGGATAGCAATCAGCCCCAGCATTTT,TRBJ1-5,TRBV6-5,.,TRBD1
CASSATDPYEQYF,TGTGCCAGCAGCGCGACGGACCCCTACGAGCAGTACTTC,TRBJ2-7,TRBV7-9,few,.
CASSLHGANVLTF,TGTGCCAGCAGCTTACATGGGGCCAACGTCCTGACTTTC,TRBJ2-6,TRBV7-9,.,.
CASSFLSGIEPQHF,TGTGCCAGCAGTTTCTTGTCCGGGATCGAGCCCCAGCATTTT,TRBJ1-5,TRBV28,.,.
CASSGPTGTGYGYTF,TGTGCCAGCAGTGGACCGACCGGGACAGGGTACGGCTACACCTTC,TRBJ1-2,TRBV25-1,many,TRBD1
CASRTGVNGYTF,TGTGCCAGCAGAACAGGGGTCAATGGCTACACCTTC,TRBJ1-2,TRBV9,few,TRBD1
CASSSWSGGRSDEQFF,TGTGCCAGCAGCTCGTGGAGCGGGGGGCGTTCAGATGAGCAGTTCTTC,TRBJ2-1,TRBV7-2,.,TRBD2
CASSDGPGTGETQYF,TGTGCCAGCAGTGATGGACCGGGGACAGGGGAGACCCAGTACTTC,TRBJ2-5,TRBV2,many,TRBD1
CATAGTGGREQYF,TGTGCCACCGCCGGGACAGGGGGTCGCGAGCAGTACTTC,TRBJ2-7,TRBV24-1,few,TRBD1
CASSYLPDYGYTF,TGTGCCAGCAGTTACTTACCGGACTATGGCTACACCTTC,TRBJ1-2,TRBV6-6,.,.
CASRFPGPYEQYF,TGTGCCAGCAGGTTCCCGGGACCTTACGAGCAGTACTTC,TRBJ2-7,TRBV7-2,many,.
CASSQAGGPSSGANVLTF,TGTGCCAGCAGCCAAGCGGGGGGGCCTTCCTCCGGGGCCAACGTCCTGACCTTC,TRBJ2-6,TRBV5-1,.,TRBD2
CASSHYRGNQETQYF,TGTGCCAGCAGCCACTACCGGGGGAACCAAGAGACCCAGTACTTC,TRBJ2-5,TRBV14,.,.
CASSSSRSGANVLTF,TGTGCCAGCAGCTCATCCCGGTCTGGGGCCAACGTCCTGACTTTC,TRBJ2-6,TRBV9,.,.
CASRGDPDTEAFF,TGTGCCAGCAGAGGGGATCCGGACACTGAAGCTTTCTTT,TRBJ1-1,TRBV7-9,many,.
CASSLSLGAVNTEAFF,TGTGCCAGCAGCTTAAGCTTGGGAGCGGTGAACACTGAAGCTTTCTTT,TRBJ1-1,TRBV7-6,many,.
CSGRLDTGELFF,TGCAGCGGAAGGCTGGACACCGGGGAGCTGTTTTTT,TRBJ2-2,TRBV29-1,many,.
CSGTIWGRAFF,TGCAGCGGGACAATTTGGGGGAGGGCTTTCTTT,TRBJ1-1,TRBV29-1,.,.
CSVGLSNSNQPQHF,TGCAGCGTAGGATTGAGTAATAGCAATCAGCCCCAGCATTTT,TRBJ1-5,TRBV29-1,.,.
CASSLSVFGTHNSPLHF,TGTGCCAGCAGTTTATCAGTTTTTGGGACGCATAATTCACCCCTCCACTTT,TRBJ1-6,TRBV6-5,.,.
CSVEGGDTTNEKLFF,TGCAGCGTTGAAGGGGGGGATACAACTAATGAAAAACTGTTTTTT,TRBJ1-4,TRBV29-1,.,.
CSAPEGALAEAFF,TGCAGTGCTCCTGAGGGGGCCTTGGCTGAAGCTTTCTTT,TRBJ1-1,TRBV20-1,few,TRBD1
CAISRGQETQYF,TGTGCCATCAGTCGCGGACAAGAGACCCAGTACTTC,TRBJ2-5,TRBV10-3,.,.
CANSQGNTEAFF,TGCGCCAACAGTCAGGGGAACACTGAAGCTTTCTTT,TRBJ1-1,TRBV10-2,.,.
CASRRQTGEAEAFF,TGTGCCAGCAGGCGACAGACAGGGGAGGCTGAAGCTTTCTTT,TRBJ1-1,TRBV6-5,few,TRBD1
CASSVTGQLNTEAFF,TGCGCCAGCAGCGTAACGGGACAGCTGAACACTGAAGCTTTCTTT,TRBJ1-1,TRBV5-1,many,TRBD1
CSARSLGSPYEQYF,TGCAGTGCTAGATCCCTGGGATCACCCTACGAGCAGTACTTC,TRBJ2-7,TRBV20-1,few,.
CASRRGGIGSPLHF,TGTGCCAGCAGGCGAGGGGGCATTGGTTCACCCCTCCACTTT,TRBJ1-6,TRBV2,once,TRBD1
CASSLRTQHRNSPLHF,TGTGCCAGCAGCTTAAGGACCCAGCACAGAAATTCACCCCTCCACTTT,TRBJ1-6,TRBV7-9,many,.
CAISAPGLNTEAFF,TGTGCCATCAGTGCCCCGGGGCTCAACACTGAAGCTTTCTTT,TRBJ1-1,TRBV10-3,many,.
CAISAGTAGSRATTYF,TGTGCCATCAGCGCCGGGACCGCGGGTAGTAGGGCCACCACATATTTT,TRBJ1-3,TRBV10-3,.,.
CASSYRGVGEQYF,TGTGCCAGCAGTTACAGGGGAGTAGGGGAGCAGTACTTC,TRBJ2-7,TRBV6-5,few,.
CASSQARGIYEQYF,TGTGCCAGCAGCCAAGCTCGGGGCATCTACGAGCAGTACTTC,TRBJ2-7,TRBV7-9,.,.
CASSLSGTAAAAQHF,TGTGCCAGCAGTTTATCGGGGACAGCCGCGGCAGCCCAGCATTTT,TRBJ1-5,TRBV7-2,.,TRBD1
CASSVTLGTGNYGYTF,TGTGCCAGCAGCGTGACCCTTGGGACAGGGAACTATGGCTACACCTTC,TRBJ1-2,TRBV2,.,TRBD1
CATSSTTGDEAFF,TGTGCCACCAGCAGTACGACAGGGGACGAAGCTTTCTTT,TRBJ1-1,TRBV24-1,.,TRBD1
CASSEALEDESYTF,TGTGCCAGCAGTGAAGCGCTGGAAGACGAGTCTTACACCTTC,TRBJ1-2,TRBV12-3/TRBV12-4,.,.
CASSPYEGGPATQYF,TGTGCCAGCAGCCCCTACGAGGGGGGCCCGGCGACCCAGTACTTC,TRBJ2-5,TRBV3-1,few,.
CASSLQGMVTDTQYF,TGTGCCAGCAGCCTACAGGGCATGGTCACAGATACGCAGTATTTT,TRBJ2-3,TRBV7-8,.,.